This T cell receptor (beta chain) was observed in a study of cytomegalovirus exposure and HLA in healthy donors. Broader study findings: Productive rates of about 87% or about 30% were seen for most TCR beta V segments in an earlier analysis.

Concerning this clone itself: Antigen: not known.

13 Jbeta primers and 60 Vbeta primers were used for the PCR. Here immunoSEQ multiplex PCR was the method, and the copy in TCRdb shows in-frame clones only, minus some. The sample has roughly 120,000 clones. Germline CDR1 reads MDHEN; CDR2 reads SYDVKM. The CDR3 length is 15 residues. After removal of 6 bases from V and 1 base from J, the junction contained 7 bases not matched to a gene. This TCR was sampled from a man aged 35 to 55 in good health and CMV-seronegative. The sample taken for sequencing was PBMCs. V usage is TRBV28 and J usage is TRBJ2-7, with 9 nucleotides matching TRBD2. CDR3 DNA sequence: TGTGCCAGCAGCCCGAATACTAGCGGGTCCTACGAGCAGTACTTC. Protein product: CASSPNTSGSYEQYF. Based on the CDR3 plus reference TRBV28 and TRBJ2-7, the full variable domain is DVKVTQSSRYLVKRTGEKVFLECVQDMDHENMFWYRQDPGLGLRLIYFSYDVKMKEKGDIPEGYSVSREKKERFSLILESASTNQTSMYLCASSPNTSGSYEQYFGPGTRLTVT.